These T cell receptor beta chains were read from a single sample in a study of human T cells and chemical hapten exposure. TCRdb reprocessed the RACE reads via MiXCR and lists one record per CDR3 protein. Of under 200,000 distinct CDR3 sequences listed, about 14% are singletons. The source material was whole blood, sampled in connection with sensitization to the hapten diphenylcyclopropenone (DPC). Receptors were obtained from a woman in her 30s with alopecia areata. Some clones in this sample may be carry-over from other donors' samples. CDR3s include the opening cysteine and the closing phenylalanine or tryptophan. The order of the fields is CDR3 protein, CDR3 DNA, D gene, V gene, clone size, J gene. A D gene is named only where the DNA matches it firmly. The listing skips clone size in some rows; elsewhere it reads once, few, many or a size class.

CASSGQGSNSPLHF,TGTGCCAGCAGTGGACAGGGGTCTAATTCACCCCTCCACTTT,TRBD1,TRBV27,many,TRBJ1-6
CASSPPASEQFF,TGTGCCAGCAGCCCCCCGGCCAGTGAGCAGTTCTTC,-,TRBV7-2,-,TRBJ2-1
CASSFGEGRYEQYF,TGTGCCAGCAGCTTTGGAGAGGGTCGGTACGAGCAGTACTTC,-,TRBV5-6,-,TRBJ2-7
CASRADVDSYGYTF,TGTGCCAGCAGGGCTGATGTGGACAGCTATGGCTACACCTTC,-,TRBV6-4,few,TRBJ1-2
CASSLDGGYTF,TGTGCCAGCAGCTTAGATGGTGGCTACACCTTC,-,TRBV7-2,many,TRBJ1-2
CSARHDRGDTEAFF,TGCAGTGCTAGACACGACAGGGGTGATACTGAAGCTTTCTTT,TRBD1,TRBV20-1,many,TRBJ1-1
CASSLAVGIAYEQYF,TGCGCCAGCAGCTTGGCCGTCGGGATCGCCTACGAGCAGTACTTC,-,TRBV5-1,few,TRBJ2-7
CASRIAGAPTDTQYF,TGTGCCAGCAGAATAGCGGGGGCCCCCACAGATACGCAGTATTTT,TRBD2,TRBV6-2/TRBV6-3,-,TRBJ2-3
CASSLVGGRANYGYTF,TGTGCCAGCAGCTTAGTCGGGGGTAGGGCTAACTATGGCTACACCTTC,-,TRBV7-2,-,TRBJ1-2
CASSTDSHEQFF,TGTGCCAGCAGCACGGACAGCCATGAGCAGTTCTTC,-,TRBV12-3/TRBV12-4,-,TRBJ2-1
CASSATNSPLHF,TGTGCCAGCAGTGCTACTAATTCACCCCTCCACTTT,-,TRBV2,-,TRBJ1-6
CASSSPGGPLYEQYF,TGTGCCAGCAGTTCCCCGGGGGGTCCCCTCTACGAGCAGTACTTC,TRBD2,TRBV28,-,TRBJ2-7
CASSPPGMGSSGANVLTF,TGTGCCAGCTCACCACCGGGCATGGGGAGCTCTGGGGCCAACGTCCTGACTTTC,-,TRBV18,-,TRBJ2-6
CASSRQGRGIEKLFF,TGTGCCAGCAGTCGACAGGGGAGGGGGATTGAAAAACTGTTTTTT,TRBD1,TRBV12-3/TRBV12-4,-,TRBJ1-4